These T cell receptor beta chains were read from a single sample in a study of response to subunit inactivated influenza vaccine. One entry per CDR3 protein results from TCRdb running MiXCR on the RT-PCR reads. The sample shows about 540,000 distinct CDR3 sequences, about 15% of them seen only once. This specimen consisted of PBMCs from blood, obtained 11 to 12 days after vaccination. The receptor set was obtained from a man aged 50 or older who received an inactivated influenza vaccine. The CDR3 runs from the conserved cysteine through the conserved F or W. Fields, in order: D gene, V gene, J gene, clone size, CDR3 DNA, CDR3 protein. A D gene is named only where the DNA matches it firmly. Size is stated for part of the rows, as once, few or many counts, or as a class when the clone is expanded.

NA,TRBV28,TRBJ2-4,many,TGTGCCAGCAGGGAACTCGGAAAAAACATTCAGTACTTC,CASRELGKNIQYF
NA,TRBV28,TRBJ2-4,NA,TGTGCCAGCAGTTCGGTGTCTTGGCTAGCCAAAAACATTCAGTACTTC,CASSSVSWLAKNIQYF
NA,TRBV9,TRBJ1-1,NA,TGTGCCAGCAGCGGGGGACGGCAGAACACTGAAGCTTTCTTT,CASSGGRQNTEAFF
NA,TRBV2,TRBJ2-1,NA,TGTGCCAGCCTCAGGTCGCCAGGGACGAATTACAATGAGCAGTTCTTC,CASLRSPGTNYNEQFF
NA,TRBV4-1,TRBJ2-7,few,TGCGCCAGCAGCCAAGAGCGGCAGTCCTACGAGCAGTACTTC,CASSQERQSYEQYF
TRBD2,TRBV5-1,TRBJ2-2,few,TGCGCCAGCAGACGGACTAGCGGGACCGGGGAGCTGTTTTTT,CASRRTSGTGELFF
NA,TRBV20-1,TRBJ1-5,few,TGCAGTGCTAGAATTGGGAGGGGGGGTAGCAATCAGCCCCAGCATTTT,CSARIGRGGSNQPQHF
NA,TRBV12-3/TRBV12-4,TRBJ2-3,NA,TGTGCCAGCAGTTTACTACCCCGCACAGATACGCAGTATTTT,CASSLLPRTDTQYF
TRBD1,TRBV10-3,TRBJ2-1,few,TGTGCCATCAGCACAGGGGGCACGACTTACAATGAGCAGTTCTTC,CAISTGGTTYNEQFF
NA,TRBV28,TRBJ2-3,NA,TGTGCCAGCAGTCTCAACCCTGGGACGCAGTATTTT,CASSLNPGTQYF
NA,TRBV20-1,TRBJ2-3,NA,TGCAGTGCTAGAGATTCACTACCGGGCACAGATACGCAGTATTTT,CSARDSLPGTDTQYF
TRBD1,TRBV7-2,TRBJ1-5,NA,TGTGCCAGCAGCTTAGCTGGGACAGCTAATCAGCCCCAGCATTTT,CASSLAGTANQPQHF
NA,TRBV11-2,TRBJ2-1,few,TGTGCCAGCAGCCCCTACAACGGACCCAACAATGAGCAGTTCTTC,CASSPYNGPNNEQFF
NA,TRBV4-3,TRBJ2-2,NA,TGCGCCAGCAGCCAAGATGCCCCGACGAACACCGGGGAGCTGTTTTTT,CASSQDAPTNTGELFF
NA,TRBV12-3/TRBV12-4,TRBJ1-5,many,TGTGCCAGCACCAAAAGCAATCAGCCCCAGCATTTT,CASTKSNQPQHF
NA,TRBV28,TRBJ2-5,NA,TGTGCCAGCACCAAAGGGGAAGGAGAGACCCAGTACTTC,CASTKGEGETQYF
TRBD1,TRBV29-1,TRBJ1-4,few,TGCAGCGTGATTAACACAGGGGGCCAGGATGAAAAACTGTTTTTT,CSVINTGGQDEKLFF
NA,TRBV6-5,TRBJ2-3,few,TGTGCCAGCAGTTACGCCCCAGGGACAGATACGCAGTATTTT,CASSYAPGTDTQYF
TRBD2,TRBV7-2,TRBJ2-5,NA,TGTGCCAGCAGCTTAAGGCGGGGGGGCGTGGGAGAGACCCAGTACTTC,CASSLRRGGVGETQYF
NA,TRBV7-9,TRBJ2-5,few,TGTGCCAGCAGTAATGATCAGGGGGAGACCCAGTACTTC,CASSNDQGETQYF
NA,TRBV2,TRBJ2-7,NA,TGTGCCAGCTTTTCGACAAGCCCCTACGAGCAGTACTTC,CASFSTSPYEQYF
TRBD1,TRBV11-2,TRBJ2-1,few,TGTGCCAGCAGCACGTCCCGGGACAGGGTTTGGCAGTTCTTC,CASSTSRDRVWQFF
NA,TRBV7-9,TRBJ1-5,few,TGTGCCAGCAATCGAGGGTTTAATCAGCCCCAGCATTTT,CASNRGFNQPQHF
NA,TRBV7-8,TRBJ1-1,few,TGTGCCAGCAGCTCTTTAAGGTTATTCACTGAAGCTTTCTTT,CASSSLRLFTEAFF
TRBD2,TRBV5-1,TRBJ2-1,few,TGCGCCAGCAGCCCACGGAGTAGCGGGAGTAACAATGAGCAGTTCTTC,CASSPRSSGSNNEQFF
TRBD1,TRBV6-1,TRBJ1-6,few,TGTGCCAGCAGGATCAGGGGGCGCGCTTCACCCCTCCACTTT,CASRIRGRASPLHF
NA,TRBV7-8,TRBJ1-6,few,TGTGCCAGCAGCGGATCCCTGGGCTATAATTCACCCCTCCACTTT,CASSGSLGYNSPLHF
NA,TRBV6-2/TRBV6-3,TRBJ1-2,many,TGTGCCAGCAGTTACCCAGGAGCTATCTATGGCTACACCTTC,CASSYPGAIYGYTF
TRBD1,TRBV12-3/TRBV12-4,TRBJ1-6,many,TGTGCCAGCACCCCGGGACAGGGTAATTCACCCCTCCACTTT,CASTPGQGNSPLHF
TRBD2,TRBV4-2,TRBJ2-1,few,TGTGCCAGCAGCCAACCCCAGACTAGCGGGAGCGGCGATGAGCAGTTCTTC,CASSQPQTSGSGDEQFF
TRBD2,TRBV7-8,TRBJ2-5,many,TGTGCCAGCAGCTTCCTAGCGGGTCAAGAGACCCAGTACTTC,CASSFLAGQETQYF
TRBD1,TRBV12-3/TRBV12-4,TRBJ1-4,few,TGTGCCAGCACCGACGGGACAGCGGTTGAAAAACTGTTTTTT,CASTDGTAVEKLFF
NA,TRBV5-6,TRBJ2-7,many,TGTGCCAGCAGCTGGGGACACCAGGCCTACGAGCAGTACTTC,CASSWGHQAYEQYF
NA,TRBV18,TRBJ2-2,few,TGTGCCAGCTCACCATCGGGCGCGGGTAACACCGGGGAGCTGTTTTTT,CASSPSGAGNTGELFF
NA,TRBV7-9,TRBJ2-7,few,TGTGCCAGCAGCTTAGTTTTTTACTACCAGAGCTCCTACGAGCAGTACTTC,CASSLVFYYQSSYEQYF
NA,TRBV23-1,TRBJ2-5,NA,TGCGCCAGCAGTCAGGTCAAGGAGACCCAGTACTTC,CASSQVKETQYF
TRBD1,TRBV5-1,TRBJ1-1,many,TGCGCCAGCAGCTTGTGGGGGGGACAGAGGAACACTGAAGCTTTCTTT,CASSLWGGQRNTEAFF
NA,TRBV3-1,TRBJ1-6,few,TGTGCCAGCAGCCAAGGCGTGGGATCACCCCTCCACTTT,CASSQGVGSPLHF
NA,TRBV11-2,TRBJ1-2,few,TGTGCCAGCAGCTTTTACCCCGCTAACTATGGCTACACCTTC,CASSFYPANYGYTF
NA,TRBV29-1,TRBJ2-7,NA,TGCAGCGTTGGCCAGGGAGAAATCTACGAGCAGTACTTC,CSVGQGEIYEQYF
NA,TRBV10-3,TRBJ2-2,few,TGTGCCATCAGTCTGGGGTTGTCTTCCGGGGAGCTGTTTTTT,CAISLGLSSGELFF
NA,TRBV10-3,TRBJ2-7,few,TGTGCCATCAGTGAAAAACGGCAAGTCTACGAGCAGTACTTC,CAISEKRQVYEQYF
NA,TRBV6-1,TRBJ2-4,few,TGTGCCAGCAGTGACAGGGTGGTAAACATTCAGTACTTC,CASSDRVVNIQYF